This entry concerns a single TCR beta chain. Antigen unknown. The sample originates from a study of cytomegalovirus exposure and HLA in healthy donors. Study summary: In an early release, HLA-typed donors contributed approximately 80 million unique TCR sequences.

CDR1 is MDHEN, CDR2 SYDVKM, per germline. V shed 1 base and J 4 bases; nucleotides not matched to a gene: 12. The CDR3 has 20 residues. Points from the study as a whole: Sequence variants that were highly shared formed a cluster that was likely a sequencing artifact.

The PCR ran on 60 Vbeta and 13 Jbeta primers. Produced via immunoSEQ multiplex PCR; TCRdb's table is partial and in-frame only. The profile shows some 84,000 clones, roughly 78% of them singletons. This clonotype was obtained from a male donor in good health and CMV-seropositive. This chain links TRBV28 with TRBJ2-2; 13 bases map to TRBD2. Sequencing input: PBMCs. The CDR3 protein is CASSLFGLAGESGGTGELFF. The CDR3 DNA is TGTGCCAGCAGTTTATTTGGACTAGCGGGAGAGTCGGGCGGCACCGGGGAGCTGTTTTTT.